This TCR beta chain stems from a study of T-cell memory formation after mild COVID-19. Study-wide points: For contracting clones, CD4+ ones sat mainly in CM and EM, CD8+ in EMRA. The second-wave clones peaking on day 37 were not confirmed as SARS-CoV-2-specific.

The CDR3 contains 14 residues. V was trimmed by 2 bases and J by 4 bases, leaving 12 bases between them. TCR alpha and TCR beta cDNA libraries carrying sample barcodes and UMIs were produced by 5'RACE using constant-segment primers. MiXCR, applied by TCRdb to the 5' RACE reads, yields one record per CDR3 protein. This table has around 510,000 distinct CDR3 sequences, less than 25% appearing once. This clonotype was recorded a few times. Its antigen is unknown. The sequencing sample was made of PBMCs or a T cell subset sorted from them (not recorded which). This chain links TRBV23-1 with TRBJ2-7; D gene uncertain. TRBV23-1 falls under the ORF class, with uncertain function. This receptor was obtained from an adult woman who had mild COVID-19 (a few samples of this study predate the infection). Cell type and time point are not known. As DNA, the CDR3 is TGCGCCAGCAGTCAAAGTGCTCCAAGGTACGAGCAGTACTTC. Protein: CASSQSAPRYEQYF.